The present TCR beta chain was sequenced within a study of early T cells in non-severe SARS-CoV-2 infection. The overall study: Sequencing of unsorted whole blood was done on bulk RNA, leaving chains unpaired. Study conclusions and caveats: Matching results from VDJdb favored anti-spike CD8 responses, leaving private and CD4 specificities undetected.

Unique molecular identifiers were affixed to single, distinct cDNA molecules. TCRdb re-called the 5' RACE reads with MiXCR, one entry per CDR3 protein. The profile shows about 130,000 distinct CDR3 sequences, about 15% of them singletons. This clonotype has at least ten counts. Its antigen is unidentified. The TCR was taken from an adult who was a healthcare worker with PCR-confirmed SARS-CoV-2 infection or an uninfected control (not recorded which). The sample comprised whole blood.

The CDR3 loop is CASSRLGGQTEAFF. In DNA, the CDR3 is TGTGCCAGCAGTCGCCTAGGAGGGCAAACTGAAGCTTTCTTT. The V and J genes are TRBV7-9 and TRBJ1-1; D unresolved. This CDR3 contains 14 residues. The V gene's germline CDR1 is SEHNR and CDR2 FQNEAQ (reference sequence). V was clipped by 6 bases and J by 5 bases, with 16 bases between them.